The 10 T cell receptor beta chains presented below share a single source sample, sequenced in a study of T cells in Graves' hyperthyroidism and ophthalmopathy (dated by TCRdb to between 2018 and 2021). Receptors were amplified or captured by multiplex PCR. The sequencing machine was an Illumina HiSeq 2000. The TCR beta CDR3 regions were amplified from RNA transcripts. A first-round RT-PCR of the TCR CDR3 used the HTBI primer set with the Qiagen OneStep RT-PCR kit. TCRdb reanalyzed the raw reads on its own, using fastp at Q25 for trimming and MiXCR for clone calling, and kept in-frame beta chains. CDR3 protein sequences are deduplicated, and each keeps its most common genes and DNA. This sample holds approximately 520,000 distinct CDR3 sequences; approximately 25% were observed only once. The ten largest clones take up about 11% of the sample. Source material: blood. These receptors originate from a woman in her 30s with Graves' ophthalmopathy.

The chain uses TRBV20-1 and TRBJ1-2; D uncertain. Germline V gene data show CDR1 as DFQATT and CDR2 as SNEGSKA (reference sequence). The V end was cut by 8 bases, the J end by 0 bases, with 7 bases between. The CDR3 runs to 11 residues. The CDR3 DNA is TGCAGTCTCGGGACTAACTATGGCTACACCTTC. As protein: CSLGTNYGYTF.

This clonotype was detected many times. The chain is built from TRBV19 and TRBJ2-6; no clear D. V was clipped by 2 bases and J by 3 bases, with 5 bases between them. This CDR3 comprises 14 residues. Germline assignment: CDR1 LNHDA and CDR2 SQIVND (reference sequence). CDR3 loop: CASSIRDGANVLTF. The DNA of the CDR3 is TGTGCCAGTAGTATAAGAGATGGGGCCAACGTCCTGACTTTC.

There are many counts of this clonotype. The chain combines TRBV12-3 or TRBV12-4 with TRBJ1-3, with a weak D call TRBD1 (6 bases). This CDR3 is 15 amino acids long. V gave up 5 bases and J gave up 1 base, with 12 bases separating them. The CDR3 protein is CASSPKQGSGNTIYF. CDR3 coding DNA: TGTGCCAGCAGTCCGAAACAGGGTTCTGGAAACACCATATATTTT.

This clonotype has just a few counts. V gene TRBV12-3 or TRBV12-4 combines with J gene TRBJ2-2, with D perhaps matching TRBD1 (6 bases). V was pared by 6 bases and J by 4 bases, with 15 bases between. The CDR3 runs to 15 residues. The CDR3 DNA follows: TGTGCCAGCAGCCACATCCAGGGGAGCACCGGGGAGCTGTTTTTT. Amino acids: CASSHIQGSTGELFF.

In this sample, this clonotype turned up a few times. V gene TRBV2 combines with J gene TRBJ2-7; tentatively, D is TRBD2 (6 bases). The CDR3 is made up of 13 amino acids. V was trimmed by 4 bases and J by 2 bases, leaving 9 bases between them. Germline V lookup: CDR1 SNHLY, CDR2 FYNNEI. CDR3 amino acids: CASSVAGPYEQYF. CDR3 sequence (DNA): TGTGCCAGCAGTGTCGCGGGACCCTACGAGCAGTACTTC.

The CDR3 region is CASSSTGQGTYEQYF. The CDR3 nucleotides read TGTGCCAGCTCATCTACGGGACAGGGCACCTACGAGCAGTACTTC. V usage is TRBV18 and J usage is TRBJ2-7, with TRBD1 matching 9 bases. The CDR3 covers 15 residues. The germline V gene encodes CDR1 KGHSH and CDR2 LQKENI. The V and J ends lost 5 bases and 2 bases, in that order; junction bases with no gene match: 7.

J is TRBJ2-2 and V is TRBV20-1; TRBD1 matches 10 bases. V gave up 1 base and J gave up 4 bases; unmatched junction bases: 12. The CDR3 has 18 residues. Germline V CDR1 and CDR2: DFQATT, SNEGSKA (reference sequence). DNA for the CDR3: TGCAGTGCTAGAGTTTATCCGGGACAGGGGTCGGGCACCGGGGAGCTGTTTTTT. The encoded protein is CSARVYPGQGSGTGELFF.

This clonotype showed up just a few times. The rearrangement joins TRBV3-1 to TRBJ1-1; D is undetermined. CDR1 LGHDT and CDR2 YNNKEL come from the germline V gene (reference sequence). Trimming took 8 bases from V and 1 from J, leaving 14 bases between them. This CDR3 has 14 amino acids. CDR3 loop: CASSVNIPNTEAFF. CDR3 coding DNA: TGTGCCAGCTCTGTAAACATCCCGAACACTGAAGCTTTCTTT. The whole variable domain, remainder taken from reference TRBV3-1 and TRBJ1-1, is DTAVSQTPKYLVTQMGNDKSIKCEQNLGHDTMYWYKQDSKKFLKIMFSYNNKELIINETVPNRFSPKSPDKAHLNLHINSLELGDSAVYFCASSVNIPNTEAFFGQGTRLTVV.

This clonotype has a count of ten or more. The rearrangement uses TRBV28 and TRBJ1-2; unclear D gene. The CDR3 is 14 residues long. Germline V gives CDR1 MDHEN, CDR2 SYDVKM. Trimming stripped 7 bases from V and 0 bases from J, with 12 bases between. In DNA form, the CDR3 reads TGTGCCAGCATGCAGGATTTTACTAACTATGGCTACACCTTC. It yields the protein CASMQDFTNYGYTF.

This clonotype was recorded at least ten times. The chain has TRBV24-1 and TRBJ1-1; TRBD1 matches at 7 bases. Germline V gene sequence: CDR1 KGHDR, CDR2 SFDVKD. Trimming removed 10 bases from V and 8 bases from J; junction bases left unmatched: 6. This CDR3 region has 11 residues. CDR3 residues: CATASDREAFF. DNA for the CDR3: TGTGCCACGGCATCGGACAGGGAAGCTTTCTTT.